This TCR beta chain was obtained from a study of T-cell memory formation after mild COVID-19. Study context: The two donors had largely donor-specific TCR clusters. Study-level findings and limits: Clones contracting day 15 to 85 were balanced CD4/CD8; later expanders leaned CD4+.

With constant-segment primers, 5'RACE yielded cDNA libraries of TCR alpha and TCR beta that carried sample barcodes and UMIs. TCRdb fed the 5' RACE reads into MiXCR, producing one record per CDR3 protein. Here the sample spans about 84,000 distinct CDR3 sequences, 11% to 15% being singletons. The CDR3 runs to 15 residues. The germline V and J ends were trimmed by 0 bases and 6 bases, with 13 bases remaining between them. The germline gives CDR1 SGHAT, CDR2 FQNNGV. In this sample, this clonotype turned up many times. Antigen: not known. This TCR derives from an adult woman who had mild COVID-19 (a few samples of this study predate the infection). Cell type and time point are not known. This chain uses TRBV11-2 with TRBJ2-3; unclear D gene. Sequenced: PBMCs or a T cell subset sorted from them (not recorded which). In DNA form, the CDR3 reads TGTGCCAGCAGCTTAGATAACCCCCCGGCCGATACGCAGTATTTT. It specifies CASSLDNPPADTQYF.